These T cell receptor beta chains were read from a single sample in a study of blood T cell repertoires in COVID-19. Here immunoSEQ multiplex PCR was the method, and the copy in TCRdb shows in-frame clones only, minus some. The table has about 200,000 clones, around 90% seen once. Material: peripheral blood. These receptors all come from a man between 45 and 60 years old with acute or convalescent COVID-19. Both conserved end residues are part of each CDR3. A D gene is named only where the DNA matches it firmly. Size values are once, few and many counts, or a class for expanded clones, and some rows have none.

>TRBV29-1|.|TRBD1|TRBJ2-7
CSVVRLTGGDYEQYF
TGCAGCGTTGTGAGGTTGACAGGGGGAGACTACGAGCAGTACTTC
>TRBV28|once|.|TRBJ1-2
CASSSPPTLAYGYTF
TGTGCCAGCAGTTCACCCCCAACCCTGGCCTATGGCTACACCTTC
>TRBV9|.|TRBD2|TRBJ2-5
CASTTSAGTNQETQYF
TGTGCCAGCACCACGTCGGCTGGGACTAACCAAGAGACCCAGTACTTC
>TRBV24-1|.|TRBD2|TRBJ2-7
CATSEGLAGAYEQYF
TGTGCCACCAGTGAGGGACTAGCGGGAGCCTACGAGCAGTACTTC
>TRBV6-2/TRBV6-3|.|TRBD2|TRBJ2-1
CASSYSIAGGPNEQFF
TGTGCCAGCAGTTACTCAATCGCGGGGGGGCCCAATGAGCAGTTCTTC
>TRBV3-1/TRBV3-2|.|.|TRBJ2-2
CASSRGDGELFF
TGTGCCAGCAGCCGGGGGGACGGGGAGCTGTTTTTT
>TRBV29-1|.|TRBD1|TRBJ1-1
CSVHRGNTEAFF
TGCAGCGTCCACAGGGGGAACACTGAAGCTTTCTTT
>TRBV7-8|.|TRBD2|TRBJ2-7
CASSLISRRGTSGYEQYF
TGTGCCAGCAGCTTAATTTCAAGGAGAGGGACTAGCGGGTACGAGCAGTACTTC
>TRBV2|.|TRBD1|TRBJ1-5
CASRGNRGTRQPQHF
TGTGCCAGCAGGGGAAACAGGGGAACCCGGCAGCCCCAGCATTTT
>TRBV12-5|.|TRBD2|TRBJ2-1
CASGSDSEGLAGSNEQFF
TGTGCTAGTGGTTCGGACAGCGAAGGACTAGCGGGATCCAATGAGCAGTTCTTC
>TRBV13|.|.|TRBJ2-7
CASSSSPGRGGNEQYF
TGTGCCAGCAGCTCCTCCCCGGGGAGGGGGGGAAACGAGCAGTACTTC
>TRBV18|.|.|TRBJ2-3
CASSPQHTENTDTQYF
TGTGCCAGCTCACCACAACACACAGAAAACACAGATACGCAGTATTTT
>TRBV19|.|TRBD1|TRBJ1-4
CASRPTGTNEKLFF
TGTGCCAGTAGACCGACAGGGACTAATGAAAAACTGTTTTTT
>TRBV6-4|once|.|TRBJ2-1
CASSLDEGFGEQFF
TGTGCCAGCAGCCTCGACGAAGGATTCGGGGAGCAGTTCTTC
>TRBV18|.|.|TRBJ2-2
CASSPQNGGTGELFF
TGTGCCAGCTCACCGCAAAACGGGGGCACCGGGGAGCTGTTTTTT
>TRBV5-5|.|.|TRBJ2-3
CASSLASTDTQYF
TGTGCCAGCAGCTTGGCTAGCACAGATACGCAGTATTTT
>TRBV13|.|TRBD2|TRBJ2-5
CASSRRTSGQETQYF
TGTGCCAGCAGCCGGAGGACTAGCGGACAAGAGACCCAGTACTTC
>TRBV19|.|.|TRBJ1-4
CASTPPDRFEKLFF
TGTGCCAGTACCCCTCCGGACAGATTCGAAAAACTGTTTTTT
>TRBV28|.|.|TRBJ2-1
CASSPLRRYNEQFF
TGTGCCAGCAGCCCCCTTAGGAGATACAATGAGCAGTTCTTC
>TRBV4-1|.|.|TRBJ2-5
CASSQEEGSARGETQYF
TGCGCCAGCAGCCAAGAGGAGGGTAGCGCGCGGGGAGAGACCCAGTACTTC
>TRBV5-5|.|.|TRBJ2-1
CASSLRDTTYNEQFF
TGTGCCAGCAGCTTGCGGGACACGACCTACAATGAGCAGTTCTTC
>TRBV28|.|.|TRBJ1-4
CASSLGGTNEKLFF
TGTGCCAGCAGTTTAGGAGGGACTAATGAAAAACTGTTTTTT
>TRBV2|.|TRBD1|TRBJ1-1
CASSKRTGTGGGYTEAFF
TGTGCCAGCAGTAAAAGGACCGGGACAGGAGGTGGGTACACTGAAGCTTTCTTT
>TRBV29-1|.|.|TRBJ2-7
CSVHQGYEQYF
TGCAGCGTCCACCAGGGGTACGAGCAGTACTTC
>TRBV7-3|.|TRBD2|TRBJ2-5
CASSRTSQETQYF
TGTGCCAGCAGCCGGACTAGCCAAGAGACCCAGTACTTC
>TRBV5-1|.|TRBD1|TRBJ2-2
CASLETGESGELFF
TGCGCCAGCCTGGAGACAGGGGAATCCGGGGAGCTGTTTTTT
>TRBV12-3/TRBV12-4|.|TRBD1|TRBJ2-7
CASTGTGGYEQYF
TGTGCCAGCACCGGGACAGGGGGCTACGAGCAGTACTTC
>TRBV24-1|.|TRBD1|TRBJ1-5
CATSDPEGTGKDQPQHF
TGTGCCACCAGTGACCCGGAGGGGACAGGGAAAGATCAGCCCCAGCATTTT
>TRBV21-1|.|.|TRBJ1-6
CASPGGGQGLSKYNSPLHF
TGTGCCAGCCCGGGTGGGGGACAGGGCCTTTCTAAATATAATTCACCCCTCCACTTT
>TRBV30|once|.|TRBJ1-6
CAYSRNNSPLHF
TGTGCCTATAGCAGAAATAATTCACCCCTCCACTTT
>TRBV27|few|TRBD2|TRBJ2-1
CASSSLGTSPYNEQFF
TGTGCCAGCAGTTCATTAGGGACTAGCCCCTACAATGAGCAGTTCTTC
>TRBV18|.|TRBD2|TRBJ2-3
CASSSLAGGSTDTQYF
TGTGCCAGCTCATCACTAGCGGGGGGGAGCACAGATACGCAGTATTTT
>TRBV3-1/TRBV3-2|.|TRBD2|TRBJ2-7
CASSRGASGRRSYEQYF
TGTGCCAGCAGCCGGGGGGCTAGCGGGAGACGATCCTACGAGCAGTACTTC
>TRBV5-4|.|TRBD1|TRBJ1-2
CASSSNGQGDGYTF
TGTGCCAGCAGTTCCAACGGACAGGGGGATGGCTACACCTTC
>TRBV19|.|TRBD2|TRBJ2-5
CASRASGSQETQYF
TGTGCCAGTAGGGCTAGCGGGAGCCAAGAGACCCAGTACTTC
>TRBV28|.|.|TRBJ1-2
CASSLTNYGYTF
TGTGCCAGCAGTTTAACAAACTATGGCTACACCTTC
>TRBV19|.|TRBD1|TRBJ1-2
CASSKGQALYGYTF
TGTGCCAGTAGTAAGGGACAGGCCCTTTATGGCTACACCTTC
>TRBV18|.|TRBD2|TRBJ2-1
CASSPLASGEYNEQFF
TGTGCCAGCTCACCACTAGCTAGCGGGGAGTACAATGAGCAGTTCTTC
>TRBV24-1|.|TRBD1|TRBJ2-3
CATSGQGLGDTQYF
TGTGCCACCAGCGGACAGGGGCTTGGAGATACGCAGTATTTT
>TRBV7-6|.|TRBD1|TRBJ2-5
CASSSLSGTIGGPETQYF
TGTGCCAGCAGCTCTCTCTCCGGGACAATAGGGGGCCCCGAGACCCAGTACTTC
>TRBV5-4|.|TRBD2|TRBJ2-1
CASSPTSGSSYNEQFF
TGTGCCAGCAGCCCGACTAGCGGGAGCTCCTACAATGAGCAGTTCTTC
>TRBV18|.|.|TRBJ2-7
CASSPRPDIAYEQYF
TGTGCCAGCTCACCACGGCCGGACATAGCCTACGAGCAGTACTTC
>TRBV5-1|.|.|TRBJ1-2
CASSRAGDDGYTF
TGCGCCAGCAGCAGAGCGGGGGACGATGGCTACACCTTC